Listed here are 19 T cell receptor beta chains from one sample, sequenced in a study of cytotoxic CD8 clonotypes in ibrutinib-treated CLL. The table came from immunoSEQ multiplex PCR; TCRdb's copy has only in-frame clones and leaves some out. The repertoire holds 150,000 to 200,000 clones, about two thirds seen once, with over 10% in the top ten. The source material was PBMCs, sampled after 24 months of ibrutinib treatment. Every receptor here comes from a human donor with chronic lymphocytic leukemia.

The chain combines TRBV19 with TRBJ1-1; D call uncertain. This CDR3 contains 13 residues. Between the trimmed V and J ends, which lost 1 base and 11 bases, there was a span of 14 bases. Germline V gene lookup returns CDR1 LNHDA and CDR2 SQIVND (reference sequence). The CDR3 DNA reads TGTGCCAGTAGTATAGTAGCTGGGAATGGGGCTTTCTTT. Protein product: CASSIVAGNGAFF.

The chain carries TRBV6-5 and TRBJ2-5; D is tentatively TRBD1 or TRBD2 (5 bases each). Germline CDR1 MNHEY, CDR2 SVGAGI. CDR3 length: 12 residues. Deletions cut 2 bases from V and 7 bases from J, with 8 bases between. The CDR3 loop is CASSYGAGTQYF. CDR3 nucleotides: TGTGCCAGCAGTTACGGGGCGGGGACCCAGTACTTC.

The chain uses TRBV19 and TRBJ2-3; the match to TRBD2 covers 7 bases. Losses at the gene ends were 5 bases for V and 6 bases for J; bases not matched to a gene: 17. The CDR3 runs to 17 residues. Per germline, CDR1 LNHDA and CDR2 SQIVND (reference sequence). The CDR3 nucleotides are TGTGCCAGTAGTCTGTGGGAGGGCTTTGGATTCAAGGATACGCAGTATTTT. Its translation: CASSLWEGFGFKDTQYF.

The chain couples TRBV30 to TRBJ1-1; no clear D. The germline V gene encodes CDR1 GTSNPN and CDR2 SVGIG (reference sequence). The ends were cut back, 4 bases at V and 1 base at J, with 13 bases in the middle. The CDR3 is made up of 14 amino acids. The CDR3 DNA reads TGTGCCTGGAATACGAAGGAGTGGAACACTGAAGCTTTCTTT. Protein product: CAWNTKEWNTEAFF.

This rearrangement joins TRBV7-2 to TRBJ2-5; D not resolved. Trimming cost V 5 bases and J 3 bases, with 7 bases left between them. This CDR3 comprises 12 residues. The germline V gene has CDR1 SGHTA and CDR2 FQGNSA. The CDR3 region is CASSEHKETQYF. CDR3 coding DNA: TGTGCCAGCAGCGAACACAAAGAGACCCAGTACTTC.

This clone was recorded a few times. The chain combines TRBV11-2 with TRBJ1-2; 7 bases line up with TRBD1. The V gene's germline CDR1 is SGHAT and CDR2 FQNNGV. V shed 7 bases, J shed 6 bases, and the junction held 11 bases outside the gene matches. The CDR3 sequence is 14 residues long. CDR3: CASKLEAGGHGYTF. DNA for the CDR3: TGTGCCAGCAAGCTTGAGGCAGGGGGGCATGGCTACACCTTC.

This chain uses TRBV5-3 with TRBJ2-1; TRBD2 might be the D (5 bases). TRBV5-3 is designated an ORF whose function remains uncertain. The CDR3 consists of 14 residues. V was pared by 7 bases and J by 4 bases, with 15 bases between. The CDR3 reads CARGPDSRYNEQFF. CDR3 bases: TGTGCCAGAGGCCCGGACTCCCGATACAATGAGCAGTTCTTC.

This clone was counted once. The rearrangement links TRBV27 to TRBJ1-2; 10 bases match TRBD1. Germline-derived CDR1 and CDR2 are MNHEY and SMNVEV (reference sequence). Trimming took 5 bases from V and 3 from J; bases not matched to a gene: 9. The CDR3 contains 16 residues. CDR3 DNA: TGTGCCAGCAGTCCGCATGAGACAGGGGGCGACTATGGCTACACCTTC. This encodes CASSPHETGGDYGYTF.

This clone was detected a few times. The CDR3, as DNA: TGTGCCAGCAGCTTATTTGGCACAGATACGCAGTATTTT. It encodes CASSLFGTDTQYF. The chain has TRBV7-6 and TRBJ2-3; D gene uncertain. The CDR3 runs to 13 residues. The V gene lost 2 bases and the J gene lost 1 base, with 4 bases spanning the gap. Germline CDR1 SGHVS, CDR2 FNYEAQ.

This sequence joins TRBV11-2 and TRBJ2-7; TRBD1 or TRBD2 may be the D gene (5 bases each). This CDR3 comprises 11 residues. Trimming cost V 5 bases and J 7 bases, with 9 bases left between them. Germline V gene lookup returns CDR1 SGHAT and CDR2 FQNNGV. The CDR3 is CASSGGREQYF. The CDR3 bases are TGTGCCAGCAGCGGGGGTCGGGAGCAGTACTTC. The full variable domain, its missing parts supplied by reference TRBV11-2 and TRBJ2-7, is EAGVAQSPRYKIIEKRQSVAFWCNPISGHATLYWYQQILGQGPKLLIQFQNNGVVDDSQLPKDRFSAERLKGVDSTLKIQPAKLEDSAVYLCASSGGREQYFGPGTRLTVT.

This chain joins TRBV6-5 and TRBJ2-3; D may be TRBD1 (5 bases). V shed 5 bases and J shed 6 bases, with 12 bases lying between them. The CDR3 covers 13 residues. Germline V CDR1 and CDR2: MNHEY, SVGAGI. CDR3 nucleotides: TGTGCCAGCAGTCTAGGGGTTTGGGATACGCAGTATTTT. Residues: CASSLGVWDTQYF.

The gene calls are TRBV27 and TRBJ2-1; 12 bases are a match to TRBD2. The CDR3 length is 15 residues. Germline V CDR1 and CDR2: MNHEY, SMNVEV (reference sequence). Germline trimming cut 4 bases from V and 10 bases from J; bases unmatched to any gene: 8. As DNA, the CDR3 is TGTGCCAGCAGTTCCCTAGCGGGAGGGCCCCGGGAGCAGTTCTTC. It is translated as CASSSLAGGPREQFF.

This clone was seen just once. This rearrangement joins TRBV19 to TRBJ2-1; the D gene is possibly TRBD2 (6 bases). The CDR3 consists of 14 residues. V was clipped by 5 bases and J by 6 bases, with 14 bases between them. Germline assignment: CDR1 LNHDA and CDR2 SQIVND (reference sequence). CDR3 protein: CASSPGFSGNEQFF. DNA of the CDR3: TGTGCCAGTAGTCCAGGATTTAGCGGCAATGAGCAGTTCTTC. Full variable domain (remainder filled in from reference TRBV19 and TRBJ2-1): DGGITQSPKYLFRKEGQNVTLSCEQNLNHDAMYWYRQDPGQGLRLIYYSQIVNDFQKGDIAEGYSVSREKKESFPLTVTSAQKNPTAFYLCASSPGFSGNEQFFGPGTRLTVL.

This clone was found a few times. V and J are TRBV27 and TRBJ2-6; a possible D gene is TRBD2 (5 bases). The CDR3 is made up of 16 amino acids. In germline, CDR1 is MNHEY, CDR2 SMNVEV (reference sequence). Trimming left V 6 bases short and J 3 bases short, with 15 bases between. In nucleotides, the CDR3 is TGTGCCAGCAGCAGCACACCCGGGGTTGGGGCCAACGTCCTGACTTTC. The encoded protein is CASSSTPGVGANVLTF.

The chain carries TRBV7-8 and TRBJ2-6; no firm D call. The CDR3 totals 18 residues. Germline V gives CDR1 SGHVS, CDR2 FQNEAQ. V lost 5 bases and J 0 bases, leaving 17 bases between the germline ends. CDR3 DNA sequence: TGTGCCAGCAGCCACTACAAGGAAACTAACTCTGGGGCCAACGTCCTGACTTTC. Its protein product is CASSHYKETNSGANVLTF.

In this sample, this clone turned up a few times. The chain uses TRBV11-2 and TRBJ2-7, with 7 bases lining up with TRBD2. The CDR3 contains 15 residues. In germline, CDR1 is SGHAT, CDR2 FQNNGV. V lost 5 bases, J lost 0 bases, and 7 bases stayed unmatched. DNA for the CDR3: TGTGCCAGCAGCAGAGGAGCGGGAAACTCCTACGAGCAGTACTTC. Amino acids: CASSRGAGNSYEQYF.

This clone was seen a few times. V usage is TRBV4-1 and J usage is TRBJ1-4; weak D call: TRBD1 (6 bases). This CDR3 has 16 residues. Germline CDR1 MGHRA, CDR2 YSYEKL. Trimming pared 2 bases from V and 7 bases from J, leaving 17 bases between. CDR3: CASSQKRGRGGEKLFF. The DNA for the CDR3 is TGCGCCAGCAGCCAAAAACGGGGCAGGGGCGGTGAAAAACTGTTTTTT.

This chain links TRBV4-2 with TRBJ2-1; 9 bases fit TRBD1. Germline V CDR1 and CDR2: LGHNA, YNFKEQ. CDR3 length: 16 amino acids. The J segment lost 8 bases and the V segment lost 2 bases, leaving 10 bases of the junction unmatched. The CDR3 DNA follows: TGTGCCAGCAGCCAAATCGGGACAGGGAAGTTAGATGAGCAGTTCTTC. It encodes CASSQIGTGKLDEQFF.

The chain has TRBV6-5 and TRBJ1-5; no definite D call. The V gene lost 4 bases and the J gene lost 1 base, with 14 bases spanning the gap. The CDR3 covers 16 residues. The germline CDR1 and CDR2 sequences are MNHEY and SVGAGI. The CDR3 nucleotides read TGTGCCAGCAGTTCAACCTCACGGGCGAGCAATCAGCCCCAGCATTTT. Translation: CASSSTSRASNQPQHF.